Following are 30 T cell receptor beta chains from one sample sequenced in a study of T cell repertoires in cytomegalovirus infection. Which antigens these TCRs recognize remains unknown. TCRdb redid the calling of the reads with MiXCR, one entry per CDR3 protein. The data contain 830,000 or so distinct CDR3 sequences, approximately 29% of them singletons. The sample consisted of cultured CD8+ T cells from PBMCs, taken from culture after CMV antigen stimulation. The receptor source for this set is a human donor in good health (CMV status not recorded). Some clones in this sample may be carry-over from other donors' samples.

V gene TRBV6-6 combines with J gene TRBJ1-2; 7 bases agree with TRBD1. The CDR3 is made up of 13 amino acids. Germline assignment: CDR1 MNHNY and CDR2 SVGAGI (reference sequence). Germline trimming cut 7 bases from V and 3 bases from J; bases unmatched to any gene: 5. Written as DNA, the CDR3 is TGTGCCAGCATCAGGGGGGCTTACTATGGCTACACCTTC. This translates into CASIRGAYYGYTF.

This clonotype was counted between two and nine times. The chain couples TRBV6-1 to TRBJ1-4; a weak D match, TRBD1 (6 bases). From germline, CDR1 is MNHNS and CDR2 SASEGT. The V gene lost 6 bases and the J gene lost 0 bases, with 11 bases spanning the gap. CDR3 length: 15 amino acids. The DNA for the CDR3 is TGTGCCAGCAGGGACAGTTTTGCAACTAATGAAAAACTGTTTTTT. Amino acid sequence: CASRDSFATNEKLFF.

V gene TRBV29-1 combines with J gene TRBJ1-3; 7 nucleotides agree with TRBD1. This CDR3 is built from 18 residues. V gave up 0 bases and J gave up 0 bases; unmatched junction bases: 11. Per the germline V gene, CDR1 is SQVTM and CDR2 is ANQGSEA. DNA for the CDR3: TGCAGCGTTGAAGATTGGGACAGCGATCTTAGCTCTGGAAACACCATATATTTT. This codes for CSVEDWDSDLSSGNTIYF.

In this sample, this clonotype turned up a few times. The CDR3 region is CASSDYRTYTDTQYF. CDR3 nucleotide sequence: TGTGCCAGCAGTGACTACCGGACTTACACAGATACGCAGTATTTT. This chain uses TRBV2 with TRBJ2-3; tentative D call: TRBD2 (5 bases). From germline, CDR1 is SNHLY and CDR2 FYNNEI. V was shortened by 3 bases and J by 2 bases, with 12 bases between the two germline ends. The CDR3 is 15 amino acids.

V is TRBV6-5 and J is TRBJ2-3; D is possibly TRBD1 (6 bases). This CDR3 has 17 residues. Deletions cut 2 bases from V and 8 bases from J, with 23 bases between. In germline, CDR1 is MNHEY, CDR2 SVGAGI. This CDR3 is CASSYGAGTLTRGTQYF. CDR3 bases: TGTGCCAGCAGTTACGGCGCCGGGACACTAACTAGGGGTACGCAGTATTTT.

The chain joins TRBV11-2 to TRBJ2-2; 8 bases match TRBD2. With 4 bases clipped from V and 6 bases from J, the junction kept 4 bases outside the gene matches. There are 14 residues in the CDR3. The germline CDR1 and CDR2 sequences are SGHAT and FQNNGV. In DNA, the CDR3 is TGTGCCAGCAGCTCCGGGGGGGGGGCCGGGGAGCTGTTTTTT. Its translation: CASSSGGGAGELFF.

This CDR3 is CASGQGDSPLHF. The CDR3 bases are TGTGCCAGCGGACAGGGGGATTCACCCCTCCACTTT. V usage is TRBV2 and J usage is TRBJ1-6, with TRBD1 matching 10 bases. CDR3 size: 12 residues. Germline CDR1 reads SNHLY; CDR2 reads FYNNEI. With V trimmed by 8 bases and J by 8 bases, 0 bases remained unmatched.

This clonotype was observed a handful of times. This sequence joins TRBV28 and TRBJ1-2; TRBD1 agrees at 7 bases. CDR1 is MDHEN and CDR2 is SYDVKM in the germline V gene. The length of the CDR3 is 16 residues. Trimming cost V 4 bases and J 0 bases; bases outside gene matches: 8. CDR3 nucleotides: TGTGCCAGCAGTTACGGGACAGACCTCACTAACTATGGCTACACCTTC. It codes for CASSYGTDLTNYGYTF.

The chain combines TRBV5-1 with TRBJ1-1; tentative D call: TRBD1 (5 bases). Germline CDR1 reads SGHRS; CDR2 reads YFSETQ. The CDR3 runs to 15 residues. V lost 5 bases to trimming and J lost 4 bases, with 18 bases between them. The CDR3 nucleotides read TGCGCCAGCAGGGAGGCAGGGAAGATGGGCACTGAAGCTTTCTTT. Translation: CASREAGKMGTEAFF. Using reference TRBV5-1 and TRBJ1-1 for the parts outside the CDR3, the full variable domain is KAGVTQTPRYLIKTRGQQVTLSCSPISGHRSVSWYQQTPGQGLQFLFEYFSETQRNKGNFPGRFSGRQFSNSRSEMNVSTLELGDSALYLCASREAGKMGTEAFFGQGTRLTVV.

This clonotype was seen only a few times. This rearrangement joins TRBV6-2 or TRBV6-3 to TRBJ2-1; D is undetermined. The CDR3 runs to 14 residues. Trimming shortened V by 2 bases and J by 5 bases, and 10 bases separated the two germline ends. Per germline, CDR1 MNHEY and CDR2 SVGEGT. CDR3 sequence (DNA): TGTGCCAGCAGTTACGTTGGGATTCACAATGAGCAGTTCTTC. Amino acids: CASSYVGIHNEQFF.

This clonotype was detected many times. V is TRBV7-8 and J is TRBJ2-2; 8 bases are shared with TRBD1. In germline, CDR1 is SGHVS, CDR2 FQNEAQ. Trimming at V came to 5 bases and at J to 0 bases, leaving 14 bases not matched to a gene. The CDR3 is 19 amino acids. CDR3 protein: CASSPKDPGQASNTGELFF. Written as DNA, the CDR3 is TGTGCCAGCAGCCCTAAGGATCCGGGACAGGCCTCGAACACCGGGGAGCTGTTTTTT.

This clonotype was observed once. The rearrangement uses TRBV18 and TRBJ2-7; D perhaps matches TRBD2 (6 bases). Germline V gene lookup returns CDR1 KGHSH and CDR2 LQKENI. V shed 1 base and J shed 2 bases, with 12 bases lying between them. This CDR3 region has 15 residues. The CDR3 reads CASSPLAGTPYEQYF. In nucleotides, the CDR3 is TGTGCCAGCTCACCACTCGCCGGGACTCCCTACGAGCAGTACTTC.

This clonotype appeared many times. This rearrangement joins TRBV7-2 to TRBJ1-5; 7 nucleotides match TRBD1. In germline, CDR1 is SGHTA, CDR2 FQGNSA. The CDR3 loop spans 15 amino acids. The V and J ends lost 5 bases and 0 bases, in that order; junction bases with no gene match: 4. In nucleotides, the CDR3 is TGTGCCAGCAGCCGGGACAGTACTAGCAATCAGCCCCAGCATTTT. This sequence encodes CASSRDSTSNQPQHF.

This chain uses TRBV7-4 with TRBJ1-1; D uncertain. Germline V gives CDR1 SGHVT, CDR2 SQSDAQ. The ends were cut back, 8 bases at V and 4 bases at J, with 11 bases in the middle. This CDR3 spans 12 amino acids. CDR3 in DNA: TGTGCCAGCGACATGATGAGCACTGAAGCTTTCTTT. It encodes CASDMMSTEAFF.

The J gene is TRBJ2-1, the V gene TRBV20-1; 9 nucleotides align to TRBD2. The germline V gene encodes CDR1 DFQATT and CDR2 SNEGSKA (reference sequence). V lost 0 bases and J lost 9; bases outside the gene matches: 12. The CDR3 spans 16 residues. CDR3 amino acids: CSARDLRAGGSIEQFF. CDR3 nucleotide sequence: TGCAGTGCTAGAGATTTAAGAGCGGGAGGCTCAATTGAGCAGTTCTTC.

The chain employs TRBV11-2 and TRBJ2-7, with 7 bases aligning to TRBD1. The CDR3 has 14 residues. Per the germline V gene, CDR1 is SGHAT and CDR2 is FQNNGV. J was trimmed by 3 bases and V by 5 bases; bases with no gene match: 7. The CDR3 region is CASSTGTAIYEQYF. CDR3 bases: TGTGCCAGCAGCACCGGGACAGCGATCTACGAGCAGTACTTC.

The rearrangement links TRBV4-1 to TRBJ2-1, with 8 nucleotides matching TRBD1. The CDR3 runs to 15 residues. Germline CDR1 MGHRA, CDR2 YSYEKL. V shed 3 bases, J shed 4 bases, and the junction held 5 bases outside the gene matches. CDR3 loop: CASSQNRGNYNEQFF. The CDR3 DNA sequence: TGCGCCAGCAGCCAGAACAGGGGGAATTACAATGAGCAGTTCTTC.

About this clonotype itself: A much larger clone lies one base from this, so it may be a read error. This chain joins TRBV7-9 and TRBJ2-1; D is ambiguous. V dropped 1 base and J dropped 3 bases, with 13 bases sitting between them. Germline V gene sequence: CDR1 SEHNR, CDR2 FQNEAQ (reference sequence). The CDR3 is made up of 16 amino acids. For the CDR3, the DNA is TGTGCCAGCAGCTTAGAAGCGACAATGTACTACAATGAGCAGTTCTTC. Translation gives CASSLEATMYYNEQFF.

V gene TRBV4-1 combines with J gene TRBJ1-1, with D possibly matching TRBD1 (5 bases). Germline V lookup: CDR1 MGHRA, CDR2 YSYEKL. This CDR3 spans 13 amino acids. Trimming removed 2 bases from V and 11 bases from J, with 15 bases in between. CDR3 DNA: TGCGCCAGCAGCCAACAGGGTGGACTCTTTGCTTTCTTT. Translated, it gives CASSQQGGLFAFF.

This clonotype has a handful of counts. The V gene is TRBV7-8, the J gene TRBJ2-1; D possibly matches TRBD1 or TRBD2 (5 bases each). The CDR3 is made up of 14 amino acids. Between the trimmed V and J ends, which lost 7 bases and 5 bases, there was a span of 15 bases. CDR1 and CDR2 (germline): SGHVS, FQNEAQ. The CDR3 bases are TGTGCCAGCACCCTAACGGGGCCACACAATGAGCAGTTCTTC. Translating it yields CASTLTGPHNEQFF.

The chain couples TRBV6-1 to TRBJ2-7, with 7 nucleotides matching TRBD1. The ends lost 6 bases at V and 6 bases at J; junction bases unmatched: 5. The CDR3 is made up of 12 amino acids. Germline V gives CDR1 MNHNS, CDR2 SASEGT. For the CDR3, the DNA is TGTGCCAGCAGCACGAACAGGGGCGAGCAGTACGTC. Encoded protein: CASSTNRGEQYV.

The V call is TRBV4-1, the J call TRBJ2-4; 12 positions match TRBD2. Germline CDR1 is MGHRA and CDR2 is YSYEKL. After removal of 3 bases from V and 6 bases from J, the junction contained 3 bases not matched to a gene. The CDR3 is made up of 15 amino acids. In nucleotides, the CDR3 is TGCGCCAGCAGCCAGCCTAGCGGGGGGGGAAACATTCAGTACTTC. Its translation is CASSQPSGGGNIQYF.

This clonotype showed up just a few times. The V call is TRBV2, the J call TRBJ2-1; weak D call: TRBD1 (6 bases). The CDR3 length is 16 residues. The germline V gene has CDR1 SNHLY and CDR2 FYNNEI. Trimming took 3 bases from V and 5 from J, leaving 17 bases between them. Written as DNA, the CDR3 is TGTGCCAGCAGTGATGATATCGGACAGTCCAACAATGAGCAGTTCTTC. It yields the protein CASSDDIGQSNNEQFF. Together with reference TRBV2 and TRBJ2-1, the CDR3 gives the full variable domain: EPEVTQTPSHQVTQMGQEVILRCVPISNHLYFYWYRQILGQKVEFLVSFYNNEISEKSEIFDDQFSVERPDGSNFTLKIRSTKLEDSAMYFCASSDDIGQSNNEQFFGPGTRLTVL.

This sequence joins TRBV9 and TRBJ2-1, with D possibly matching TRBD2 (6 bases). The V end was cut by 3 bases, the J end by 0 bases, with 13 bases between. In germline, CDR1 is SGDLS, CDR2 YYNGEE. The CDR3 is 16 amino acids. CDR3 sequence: CASSDRTTSSYNEQFF. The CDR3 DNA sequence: TGTGCCAGCAGCGATCGGACGACTAGCTCCTACAATGAGCAGTTCTTC. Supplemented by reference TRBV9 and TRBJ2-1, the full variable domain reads DSGVTQTPKHLITATGQRVTLRCSPRSGDLSVYWYQQSLDQGLQFLIQYYNGEERAKGNILERFSAQQFPDLHSELNLSSLELGDSALYFCASSDRTTSSYNEQFFGPGTRLTVL.

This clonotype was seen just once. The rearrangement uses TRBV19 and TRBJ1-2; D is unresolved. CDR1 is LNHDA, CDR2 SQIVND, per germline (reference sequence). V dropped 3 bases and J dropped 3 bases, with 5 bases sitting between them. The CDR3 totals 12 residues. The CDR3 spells CASSISHYGYTF. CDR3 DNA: TGTGCCAGTAGTATCTCCCACTATGGCTACACCTTC.

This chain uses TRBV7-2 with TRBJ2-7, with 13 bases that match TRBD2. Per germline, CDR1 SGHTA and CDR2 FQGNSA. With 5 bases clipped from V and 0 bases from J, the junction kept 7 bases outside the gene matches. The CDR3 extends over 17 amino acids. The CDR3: CASSQTSGGTYSYEQYF. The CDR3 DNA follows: TGTGCCAGCAGCCAGACTAGCGGGGGGACATACTCCTACGAGCAGTACTTC.

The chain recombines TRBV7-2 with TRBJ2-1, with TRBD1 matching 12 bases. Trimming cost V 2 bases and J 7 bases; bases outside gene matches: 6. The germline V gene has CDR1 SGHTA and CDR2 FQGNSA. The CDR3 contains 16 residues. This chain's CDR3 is CASSLSPGQGANEQFF. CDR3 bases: TGTGCCAGCAGCTTAAGTCCGGGACAGGGGGCGAATGAGCAGTTCTTC.

The CDR3 nucleotides read TGTGCCAGCAGACCCCGGGGCGCCGGCTACACCTTC. It yields the protein CASRPRGAGYTF. V gene TRBV6-6 combines with J gene TRBJ1-2, with D possibly TRBD1 on 5 matching bases. This CDR3 contains 12 residues. The V gene lost 6 bases and the J gene lost 8 bases, with 13 bases spanning the gap. Germline V lookup: CDR1 MNHNY, CDR2 SVGAGI (reference sequence).

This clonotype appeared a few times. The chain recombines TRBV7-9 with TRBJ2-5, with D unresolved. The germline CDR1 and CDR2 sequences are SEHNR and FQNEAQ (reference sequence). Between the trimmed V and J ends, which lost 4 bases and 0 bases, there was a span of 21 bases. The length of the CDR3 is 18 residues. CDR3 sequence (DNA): TGTGCCAGCAGCTCCCCACTTCTTCCGAGGCAGGACCAAGAGACCCAGTACTTC. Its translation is CASSSPLLPRQDQETQYF.

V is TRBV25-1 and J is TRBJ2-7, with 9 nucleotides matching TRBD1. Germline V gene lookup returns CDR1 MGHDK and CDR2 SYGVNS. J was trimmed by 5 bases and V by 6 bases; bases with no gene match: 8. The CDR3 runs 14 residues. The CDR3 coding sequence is TGTGCCAGCAGCAGGGGGACAGGGAACGACGAGCAGTACTTC. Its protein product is CASSRGTGNDEQYF.